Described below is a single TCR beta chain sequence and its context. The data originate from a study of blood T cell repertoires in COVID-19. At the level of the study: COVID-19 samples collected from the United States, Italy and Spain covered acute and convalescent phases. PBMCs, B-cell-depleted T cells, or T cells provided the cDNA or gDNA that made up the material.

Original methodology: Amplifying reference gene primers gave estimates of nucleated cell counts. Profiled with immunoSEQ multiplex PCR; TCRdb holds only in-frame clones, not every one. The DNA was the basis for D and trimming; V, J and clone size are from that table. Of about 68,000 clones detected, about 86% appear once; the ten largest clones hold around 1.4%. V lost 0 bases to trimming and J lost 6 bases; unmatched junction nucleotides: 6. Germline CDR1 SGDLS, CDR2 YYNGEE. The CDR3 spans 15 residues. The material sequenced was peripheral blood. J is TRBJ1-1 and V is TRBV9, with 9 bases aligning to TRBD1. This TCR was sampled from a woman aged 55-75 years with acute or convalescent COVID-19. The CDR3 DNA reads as TGTGCCAGCAGCGTAGCTGATGGGACAGGGTCTGAAGCTTTCTTT. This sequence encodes CASSVADGTGSEAFF.